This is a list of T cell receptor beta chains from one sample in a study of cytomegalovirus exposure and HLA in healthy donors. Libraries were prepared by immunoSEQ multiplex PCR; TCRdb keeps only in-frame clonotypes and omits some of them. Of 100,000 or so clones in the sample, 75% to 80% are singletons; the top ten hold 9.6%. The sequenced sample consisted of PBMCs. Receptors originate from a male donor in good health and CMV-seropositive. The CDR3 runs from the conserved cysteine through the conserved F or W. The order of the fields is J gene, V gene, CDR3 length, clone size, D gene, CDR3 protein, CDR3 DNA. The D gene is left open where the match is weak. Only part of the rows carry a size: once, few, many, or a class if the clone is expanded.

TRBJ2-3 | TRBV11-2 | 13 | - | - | CASSLAGADTQYF | TGTGCCAGCAGCTTGGCAGGGGCAGATACGCAGTATTTT
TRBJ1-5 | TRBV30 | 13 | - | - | CAWSADGRQPQHF | TGTGCCTGGAGTGCCGACGGGAGGCAGCCCCAGCATTTT
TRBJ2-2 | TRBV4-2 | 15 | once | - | CASSQPQDPPGELFF | TGTGCCAGCAGCCAACCACAGGATCCCCCCGGGGAGCTGTTTTTT
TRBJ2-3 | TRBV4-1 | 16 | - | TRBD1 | CASSGTGAGGQDTQYF | TGCGCCAGCAGCGGGACAGGGGCTGGCGGGCAAGATACGCAGTATTTT
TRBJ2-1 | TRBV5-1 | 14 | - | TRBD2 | CASSGSGTYNEQFF | TGCGCCAGCAGTGGTAGCGGGACCTACAATGAGCAGTTCTTC
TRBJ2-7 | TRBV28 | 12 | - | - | CASGTNSYEQYF | TGTGCCAGCGGGACAAACTCCTACGAGCAGTACTTC
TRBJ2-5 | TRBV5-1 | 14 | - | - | CASSWSGLVETQYF | TGCGCCAGCAGCTGGAGCGGTTTAGTGGAGACCCAGTACTTC
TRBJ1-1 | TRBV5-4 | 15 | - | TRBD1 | CASRARQGRWTEAFF | TGTGCCAGCAGGGCCCGACAGGGAAGGTGGACTGAAGCTTTCTTT
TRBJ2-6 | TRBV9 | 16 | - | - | CASSVYGGPGANVLTF | TGTGCCAGCAGCGTATACGGCGGCCCTGGGGCCAACGTCCTGACTTTC
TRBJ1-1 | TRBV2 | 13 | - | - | CASSEEIAAEAFF | TGTGCCAGCAGTGAAGAAATAGCGGCTGAAGCTTTCTTT
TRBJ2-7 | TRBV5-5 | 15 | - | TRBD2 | CASSPGLAVPYEQYF | TGTGCCAGCAGCCCAGGACTAGCGGTCCCCTACGAGCAGTACTTC
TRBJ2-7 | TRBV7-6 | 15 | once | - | CASSPRTDRAYEQYF | TGTGCCAGCAGCCCCAGAACGGACAGAGCCTACGAGCAGTACTTC
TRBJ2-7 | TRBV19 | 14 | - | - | CASSRDFSSYEQYF | TGTGCCAGTAGTAGGGACTTCAGCTCCTACGAGCAGTACTTC
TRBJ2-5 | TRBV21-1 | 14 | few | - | CASSKAPSKETQYF | TGTGCCAGCAGCAAAGCCCCTAGTAAAGAGACCCAGTACTTC
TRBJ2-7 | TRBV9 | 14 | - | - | CASSVGRAGYEQYF | TGTGCCAGCAGCGTAGGCAGGGCAGGATACGAGCAGTACTTC
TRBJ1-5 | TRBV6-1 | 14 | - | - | CATGTPGGNQPQHF | TGTGCCACTGGAACTCCCGGAGGCAATCAGCCCCAGCATTTT
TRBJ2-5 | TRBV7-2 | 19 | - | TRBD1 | CASSLLYRAGGALGETQYF | TGTGCCAGCAGCTTACTTTATAGGGCAGGGGGCGCGTTAGGGGAGACCCAGTACTTC
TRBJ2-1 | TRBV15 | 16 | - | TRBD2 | CATSRVSSGSDNEQFF | TGTGCCACCAGCAGAGTTTCTAGCGGGAGTGACAATGAGCAGTTCTTC
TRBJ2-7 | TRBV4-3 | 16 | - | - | CASSQDSSRGRYEQYF | TGCGCCAGCAGCCAAGATTCCTCCAGGGGGAGGTACGAGCAGTACTTC
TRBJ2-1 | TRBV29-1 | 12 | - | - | CSVFRGYNEQFF | TGCAGCGTCTTCCGGGGATACAATGAGCAGTTCTTC
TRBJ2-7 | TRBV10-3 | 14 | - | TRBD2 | CAISKAGAVYEQYF | TGTGCCATCAGCAAAGCGGGAGCGGTCTACGAGCAGTACTTC
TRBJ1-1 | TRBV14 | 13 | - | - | CASSQEANTEAFF | TGTGCCAGCAGCCAAGAAGCCAACACTGAAGCTTTCTTT
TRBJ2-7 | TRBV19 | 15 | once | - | CASSPGVDSSYEQYF | TGTGCCAGTAGCCCTGGGGTTGACAGCTCCTACGAGCAGTACTTC
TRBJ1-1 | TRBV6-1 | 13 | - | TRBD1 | CATPGQPNTEAFF | TGTGCCACCCCGGGACAGCCGAACACTGAAGCTTTCTTT
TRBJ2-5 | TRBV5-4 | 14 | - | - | CASGLGIEQETQYF | TGTGCCAGCGGTCTAGGAATCGAACAAGAGACCCAGTACTTC